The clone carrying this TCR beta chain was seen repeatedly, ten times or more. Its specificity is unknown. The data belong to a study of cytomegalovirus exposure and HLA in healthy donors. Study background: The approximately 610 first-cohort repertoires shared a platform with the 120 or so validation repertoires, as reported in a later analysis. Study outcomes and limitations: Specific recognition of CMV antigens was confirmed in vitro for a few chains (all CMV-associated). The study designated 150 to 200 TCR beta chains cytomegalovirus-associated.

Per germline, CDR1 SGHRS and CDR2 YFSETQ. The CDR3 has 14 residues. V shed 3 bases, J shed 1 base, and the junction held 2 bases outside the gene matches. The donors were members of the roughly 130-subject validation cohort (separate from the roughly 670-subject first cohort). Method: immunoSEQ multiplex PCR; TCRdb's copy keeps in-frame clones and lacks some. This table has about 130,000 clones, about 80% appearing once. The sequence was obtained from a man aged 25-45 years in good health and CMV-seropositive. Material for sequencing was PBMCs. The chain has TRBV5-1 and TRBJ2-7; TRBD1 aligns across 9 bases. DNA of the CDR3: TGCGCCAGCAGCTGGGACAGGGTTTCCTACGAGCAGTACTTC. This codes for CASSWDRVSYEQYF.